These 9 T cell receptor beta chains came from one sample sequenced in a study of T cell clonality in common variable immunodeficiency. Method: immunoSEQ multiplex PCR; TCRdb's copy keeps in-frame clones and lacks some. The table lists roughly 34,000 clones, with no singletons. The sequenced sample was peripheral blood mononuclear cells. Source of these receptors: a person between 18 and 75 years old in good health.

This clone was seen ten or more times. The DNA ends 3 residues before the CDR3 does, and the rest of the CDR3 is filled in from the germline J gene. The chain couples TRBV6-2 or TRBV6-3 to TRBJ2-1, with 11 bases that match TRBD1. V was pared by 7 bases and J by 4 bases, with 6 bases of the junction left unmatched. The CDR3 consists of 15 residues. Per the germline V gene, CDR1 is MNHEY and CDR2 is SVGEGT. The CDR3 sequence: CASNTRDRGYNEQFF. Partial CDR3 DNA: TGTGCCAGCAACACCCGGGACAGGGGGTACAATGAG.

This clone has a count of ten or more. The read terminates 3 residues ahead of where the CDR3 ends, so the germline J gene completes it. The rearrangement uses TRBV19 and TRBJ2-3, with a tentative D call TRBD2 (5 bases). The CDR3 length is 14 residues. CDR1 and CDR2 (germline): LNHDA, SQIVND (reference sequence). V was cut by 5 bases and J by 1 base, with 10 bases left in between. CDR3 DNA (partial): TGTGCCAGTAGTCCTAATAGCGGCACAGATACG. Protein: CASSPNSGTDT. The full-length CDR3 reads as CASSPNSGTDTQYF.

This clone was counted at least ten times. The read is 3 residues too short to cover the CDR3 end, so that end is filled in from the germline J gene. The chain employs TRBV25-1 and TRBJ2-2; the match to TRBD1 covers 7 bases. After removal of 4 bases from V and 1 base from J, the junction contained 3 bases not matched to a gene. The CDR3 totals 15 residues. Germline V gene data show CDR1 as MGHDK and CDR2 as SYGVNS. CDR3 amino acids: CASSGRGLNTGELFF. The DNA read from the CDR3 is TGTGCCAGCAGTGGAAGGGGGCTGAACACCGGGGAG.

Many counts were recorded for this clone. The read terminates 3 residues ahead of where the CDR3 ends, so the germline J gene completes it. V is TRBV6-4 and J is TRBJ2-7, with 8 bases lining up with TRBD1. Germline lookup yields CDR1 MRHNA and CDR2 SNTAGT. The V gene end was trimmed by 6 bases and the J gene end by 5 bases; junction bases not matched to a gene: 15. CDR3 length: 16 residues. The sequenced CDR3 bases are TGTGCCAGCAGCGAGGTTCCGGGACAGGCGGTCCACGAG. It specifies CASSEVPGQAVHE. The whole CDR3 protein reads CASSEVPGQAVHEQYF.

The table lists this clone with many counts. Mismatch with germline at one junction end may stem from a read error. The CDR3 end is not reached by the read, which stops 3 residues before it; the germline J gene fills it in. V usage is TRBV4-2 and J usage is TRBJ2-7; 7 bases fit TRBD1. The germline V gene encodes CDR1 LGHNA and CDR2 YNFKEQ. The CDR3 totals 15 residues. The CDR3 loop reads CASSRDRSIPYEQYF. CDR3 bases read: TGCGCCAGCAGCCGGGACAGATCGATACCCTACGAG.

This clone was counted at least ten times. The DNA ends 3 residues before the CDR3 does, and the rest of the CDR3 is filled in from the germline J gene. This chain joins TRBV20-1 and TRBJ2-1; perhaps TRBD2 as D (6 bases). The germline gives CDR1 DFQATT, CDR2 SNEGSKA (reference sequence). V was shortened by 0 bases and J by 2 bases, with 14 bases between the two germline ends. The CDR3 spans 16 residues. The CDR3 spells CSARDGGTGPYNEQFF. The sequenced CDR3 bases are TGCAGTGCTAGAGATGGGGGGACGGGTCCCTACAATGAG.

This clone was counted ten times or more. Read data end 3 residues before the CDR3 end; the end is taken from the germline J gene. The chain carries TRBV5-1 and TRBJ2-1; a weak D match, TRBD1 (6 bases). V lost 3 bases to trimming and J lost 3 bases, with 10 bases between them. Per germline, CDR1 SGHRS and CDR2 YFSETQ. The CDR3 covers 14 residues. The CDR3 loop reads CASSSQGHYNEQFF. Incomplete CDR3 DNA: TGCGCCAGCAGCTCCCAGGGACACTACAATGAG.

This clone was seen many times. The observed sequence ends 3 residues before the CDR3 terminus, with the missing tail filled in from the germline J gene. This chain uses TRBV18 with TRBJ2-7, with D maybe TRBD2 (7 bases). CDR1 is KGHSH and CDR2 is LQKENI in the germline V gene. The CDR3 consists of 15 residues. Trimming stripped 8 bases from V and 2 bases from J, with 19 bases between. The CDR3 sequence is CASAGSGGLPYEQYF. The sequenced CDR3 bases are TGTGCCAGCGCTGGCTCGGGGGGCCTACCCTACGAG. Full variable domain (missing parts from reference TRBV18 and TRBJ2-7): NAGVMQNPRHLVRRRGQEARLRCSPMKGHSHVYWYRQLPEEGLKFMVYLQKENIIDESGMPKERFSAEFPKEGPSILRIQQVVRGDSAAYFCASAGSGGLPYEQYFGPGTRLTVT.

This clone was observed many times. The read comes to an end 3 residues before the CDR3 does, leaving the germline J gene to fill in the end. V gene TRBV19 combines with J gene TRBJ1-1; 8 bases line up with TRBD1. J gave up 3 bases and V 7 bases, and 4 bases lay outside the gene matches. CDR3 length equals 13 residues. CDR1 is LNHDA, CDR2 SQIVND, per germline (reference sequence). CDR3 DNA, as far as it was read: TGTGCCAGTAAGACAGGGGTGGACACTGAA. Protein sequence: CASKTGVDTE. The whole CDR3 sequence reads CASKTGVDTEAFF.